This T cell receptor (beta chain) appears in the sequencing data of a study of early T cells in non-severe SARS-CoV-2 infection. This CDR3 comprises 17 residues. With 0 bases clipped from V and 5 bases from J, the junction kept 11 bases outside the gene matches. Germline V CDR1 and CDR2: SGHDT, YYEEEE. This clonotype turned up a few times. TCRdb re-analysed the 5' RACE reads in MiXCR, keeping a single row per CDR3 protein. Among about 59,000 distinct CDR3 sequences listed, about 13% were seen once. Sequenced here: whole blood, sampled at baseline. This receptor was identified in an adult who was a healthcare worker with PCR-confirmed SARS-CoV-2 infection or an uninfected control (not recorded which). The chain has TRBV5-6 and TRBJ2-5, with 9 bases aligning to TRBD1. Here the CDR3 DNA reads TGTGCCAGCAGCTTGGCCCTGATGACAGGGGGTTCGGAGACCCAGTACTTC. It translates to CASSLALMTGGSETQYF.